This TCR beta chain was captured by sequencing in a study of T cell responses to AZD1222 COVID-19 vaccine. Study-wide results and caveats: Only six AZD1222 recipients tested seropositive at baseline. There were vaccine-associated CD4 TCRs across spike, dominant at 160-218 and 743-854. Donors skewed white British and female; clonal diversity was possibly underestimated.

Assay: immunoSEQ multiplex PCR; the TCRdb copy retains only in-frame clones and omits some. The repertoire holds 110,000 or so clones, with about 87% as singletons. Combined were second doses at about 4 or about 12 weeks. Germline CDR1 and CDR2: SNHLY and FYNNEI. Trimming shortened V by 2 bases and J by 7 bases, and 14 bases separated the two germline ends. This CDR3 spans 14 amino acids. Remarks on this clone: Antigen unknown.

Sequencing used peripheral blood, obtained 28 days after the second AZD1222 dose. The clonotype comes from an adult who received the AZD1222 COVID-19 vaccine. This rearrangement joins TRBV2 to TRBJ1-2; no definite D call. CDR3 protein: CASSEIPSSGGYTF. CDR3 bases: TGTGCCAGCAGTGAAATTCCCTCGTCGGGTGGCTACACCTTC.